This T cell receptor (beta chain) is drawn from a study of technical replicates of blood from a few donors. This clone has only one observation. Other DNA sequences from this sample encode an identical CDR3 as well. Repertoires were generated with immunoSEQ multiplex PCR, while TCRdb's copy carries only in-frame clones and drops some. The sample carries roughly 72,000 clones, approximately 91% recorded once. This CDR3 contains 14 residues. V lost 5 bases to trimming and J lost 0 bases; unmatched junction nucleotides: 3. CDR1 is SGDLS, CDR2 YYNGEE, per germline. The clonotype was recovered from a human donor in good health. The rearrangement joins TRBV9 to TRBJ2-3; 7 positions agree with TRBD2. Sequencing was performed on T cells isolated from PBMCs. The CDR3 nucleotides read TGTGCCAGCAGTGTTAGCGGGAGCACAGATACGCAGTATTTT. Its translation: CASSVSGSTDTQYF.